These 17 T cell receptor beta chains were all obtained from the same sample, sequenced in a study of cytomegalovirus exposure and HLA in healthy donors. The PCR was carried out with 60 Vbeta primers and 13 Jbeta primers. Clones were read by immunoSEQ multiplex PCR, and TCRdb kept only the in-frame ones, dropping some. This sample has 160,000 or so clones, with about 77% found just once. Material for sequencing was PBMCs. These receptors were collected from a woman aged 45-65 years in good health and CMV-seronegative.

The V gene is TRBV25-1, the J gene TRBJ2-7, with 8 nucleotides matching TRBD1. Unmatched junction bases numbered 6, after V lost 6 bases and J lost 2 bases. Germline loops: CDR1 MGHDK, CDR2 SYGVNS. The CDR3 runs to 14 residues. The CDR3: CASSNRGRTYEQYF. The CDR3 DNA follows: TGTGCCAGCAGCAACAGGGGGAGAACCTACGAGCAGTACTTC.

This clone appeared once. This chain's CDR3 is CASSLYRKGTGKETQYF. In DNA, the CDR3 is TGTGCCAGCAGTTTGTACCGAAAAGGGACAGGAAAAGAGACCCAGTACTTC. This rearrangement joins TRBV27 to TRBJ2-5, with 8 positions matching TRBD1. V shed 3 bases, J shed 3 bases, and the junction held 12 bases outside the gene matches. This CDR3 is built from 17 residues. Germline CDR1 MNHEY, CDR2 SMNVEV (reference sequence).

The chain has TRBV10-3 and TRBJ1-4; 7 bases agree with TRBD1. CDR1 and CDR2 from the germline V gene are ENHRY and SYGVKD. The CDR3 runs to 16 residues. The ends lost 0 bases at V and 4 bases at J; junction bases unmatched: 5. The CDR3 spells CAISESWRQGNEKLFF. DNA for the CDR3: TGTGCCATCAGTGAGTCGTGGAGACAGGGTAATGAAAAACTGTTTTTT.

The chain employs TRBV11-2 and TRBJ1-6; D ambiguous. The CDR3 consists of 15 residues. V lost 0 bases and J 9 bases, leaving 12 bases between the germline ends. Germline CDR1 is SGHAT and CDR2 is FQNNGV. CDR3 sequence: CASSLDPFRGSPLHF. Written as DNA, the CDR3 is TGTGCCAGCAGCTTAGATCCGTTCCGAGGTTCACCCCTCCACTTT.

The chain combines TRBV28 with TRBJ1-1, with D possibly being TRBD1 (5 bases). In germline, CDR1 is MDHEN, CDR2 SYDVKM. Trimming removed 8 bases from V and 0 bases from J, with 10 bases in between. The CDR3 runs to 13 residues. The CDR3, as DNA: TGTGCCAGCGAAGGGGAAGTGAACACTGAAGCTTTCTTT. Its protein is CASEGEVNTEAFF.

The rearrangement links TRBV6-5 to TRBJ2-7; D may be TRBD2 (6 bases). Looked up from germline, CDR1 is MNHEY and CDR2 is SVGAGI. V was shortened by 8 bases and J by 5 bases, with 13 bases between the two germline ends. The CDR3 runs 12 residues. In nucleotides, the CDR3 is TGTGCCAGCTGGAGGGGATCCCACGAGCAGTACTTC. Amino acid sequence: CASWRGSHEQYF.

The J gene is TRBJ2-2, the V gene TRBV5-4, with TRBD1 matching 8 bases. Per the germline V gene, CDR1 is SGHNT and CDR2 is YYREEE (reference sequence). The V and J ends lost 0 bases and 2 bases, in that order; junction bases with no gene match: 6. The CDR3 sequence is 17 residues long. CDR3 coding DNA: TGTGCCAGCAGCTTGGCCCAGGGGGCGCGAAACACCGGGGAGCTGTTTTTT. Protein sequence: CASSLAQGARNTGELFF.

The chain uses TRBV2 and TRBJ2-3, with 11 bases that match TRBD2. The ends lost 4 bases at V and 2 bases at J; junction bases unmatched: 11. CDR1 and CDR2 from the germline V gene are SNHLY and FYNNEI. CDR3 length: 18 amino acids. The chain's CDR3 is CASSVSGLAGGFTDTQYF. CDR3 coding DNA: TGTGCCAGCAGTGTATCTGGTCTAGCGGGAGGATTCACAGATACGCAGTATTTT.

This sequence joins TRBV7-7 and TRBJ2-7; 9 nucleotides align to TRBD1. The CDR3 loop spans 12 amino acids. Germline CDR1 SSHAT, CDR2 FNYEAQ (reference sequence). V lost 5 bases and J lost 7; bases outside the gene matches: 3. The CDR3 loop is CASSQDRGEQYF. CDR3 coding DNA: TGTGCCAGCAGCCAGGACAGGGGTGAGCAGTACTTC.

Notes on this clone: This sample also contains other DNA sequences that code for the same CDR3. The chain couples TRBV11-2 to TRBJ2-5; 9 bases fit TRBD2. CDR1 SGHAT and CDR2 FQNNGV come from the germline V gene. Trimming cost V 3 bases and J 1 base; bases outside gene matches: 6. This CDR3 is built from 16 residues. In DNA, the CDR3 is TGTGCCAGCAGCTTTTCTAGCGGGGCCCTCCAAGAGACCCAGTACTTC. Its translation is CASSFSSGALQETQYF.

CDR3 residues: CASRPQGRVVSEEQYF. The CDR3 DNA follows: TGTGCCAGCAGGCCCCAAGGGAGGGTAGTTTCCGAAGAGCAGTACTTC. J is TRBJ2-7 and V is TRBV2, with 7 bases matching TRBD2. Germline lookup yields CDR1 SNHLY and CDR2 FYNNEI. V dropped 6 bases and J dropped 7; count of bases not matched to a gene: 18. The length of the CDR3 is 16 residues.

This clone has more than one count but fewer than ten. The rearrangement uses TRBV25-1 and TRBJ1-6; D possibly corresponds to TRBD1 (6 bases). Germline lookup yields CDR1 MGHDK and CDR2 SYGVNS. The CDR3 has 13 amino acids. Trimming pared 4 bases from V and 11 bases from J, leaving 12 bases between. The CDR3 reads CASSGRRGTPLHF. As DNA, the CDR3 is TGTGCCAGCAGTGGGCGCAGGGGTACACCCCTCCACTTT.

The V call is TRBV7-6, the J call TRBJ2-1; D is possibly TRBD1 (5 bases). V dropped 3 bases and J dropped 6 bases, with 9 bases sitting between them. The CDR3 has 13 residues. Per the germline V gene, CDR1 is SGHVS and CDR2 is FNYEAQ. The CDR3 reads CASSFLTGNEQFF. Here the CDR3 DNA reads TGTGCCAGCAGCTTCCTCACAGGCAATGAGCAGTTCTTC.

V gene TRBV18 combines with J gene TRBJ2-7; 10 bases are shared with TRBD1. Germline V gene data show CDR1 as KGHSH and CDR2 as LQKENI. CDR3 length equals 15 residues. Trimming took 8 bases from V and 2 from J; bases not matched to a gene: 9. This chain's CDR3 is CASTVVGQGTYEQYF. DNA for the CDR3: TGTGCCAGCACTGTTGTGGGACAGGGGACCTACGAGCAGTACTTC.

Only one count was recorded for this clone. CDR3 bases: TGTGCCTGGAGTGTACTGGCGGCCTACGAGCAGTACTTC. Translating it yields CAWSVLAAYEQYF. The chain is built from TRBV30 and TRBJ2-7; D is uncertain. The CDR3 has 13 residues. V was pared by 0 bases and J by 2 bases, with 8 bases between. The V gene's germline CDR1 is GTSNPN and CDR2 SVGIG (reference sequence).

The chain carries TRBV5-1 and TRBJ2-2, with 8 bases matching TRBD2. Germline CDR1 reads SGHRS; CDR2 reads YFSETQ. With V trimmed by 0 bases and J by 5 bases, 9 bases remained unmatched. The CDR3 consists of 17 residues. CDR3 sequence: CASSLGYAGGYTGELFF. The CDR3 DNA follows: TGCGCCAGCAGCTTGGGTTATGCGGGAGGATATACCGGGGAGCTGTTTTTT.

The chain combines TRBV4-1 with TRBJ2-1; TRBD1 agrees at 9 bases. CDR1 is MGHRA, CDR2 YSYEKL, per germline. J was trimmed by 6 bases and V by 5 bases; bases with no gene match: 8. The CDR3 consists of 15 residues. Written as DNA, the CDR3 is TGCGCCAGCAGCTACCAACAGGGGGCGTCCAATGAGCAGTTCTTC. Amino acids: CASSYQQGASNEQFF.